This T cell receptor (beta chain) was documented in a study of shared clonotypes between healthy human individuals. The CDR3 length is 15 residues. V was trimmed by 1 base and J by 1 base, leaving 9 bases between them. CDR1 is SGHAT, CDR2 FQNNGV, per germline. The table came from immunoSEQ multiplex PCR; TCRdb's copy has only in-frame clones and leaves some out. The sample includes about 1 million clones, about 75% seen only once; the top ten take approximately 1.5%. The TCR was taken from a man in his late teens or twenties in good health. Sequenced material: memory CD4+ T cells sorted from blood. Subset specified: CD45RA-negative fraction. The chain recombines TRBV11-2 with TRBJ2-3, with unresolved D. The CDR3 coding sequence is TGTGCCAGCAGCTTAGGGGATTCTGGCACAGATACGCAGTATTTT. Translated, it gives CASSLGDSGTDTQYF.